This entry concerns a single TCR beta chain. Its target is not known. The V segment lost 4 bases and the J segment 5 bases; nucleotides outside the gene matches: 10. This CDR3 is built from 15 residues. Germline CDR1 and CDR2: SGDLS and YYNGEE. This record belongs to a study of cytomegalovirus exposure and HLA in healthy donors. Across the whole study: The roughly 120 validation repertoires matched the roughly 700 first-cohort repertoires in platform, a later analysis reported.

Libraries were prepared by immunoSEQ multiplex PCR; TCRdb keeps only in-frame clonotypes and omits some of them. The sample lists around 160,000 clones, about 90% occurring once. Findings and caveats of the study: The authors listed 150 or so TCR beta chains as cytomegalovirus-associated. Most TCR sequences were seen very rarely across donors, but some public TCRs occurred in many. Specific recognition of CMV antigens was confirmed in vitro for a few chains (all CMV-associated).

The TCR comes from a woman between 18 and 29 years old in good health and CMV-seropositive. V is TRBV9 and J is TRBJ2-5; 8 nucleotides align to TRBD1. The sample taken for sequencing was PBMCs. CDR3 nucleotides: TGTGCCAGCAGCTTCGGACAGGGCGGCTGGGAGACCCAGTACTTC. It translates to CASSFGQGGWETQYF.